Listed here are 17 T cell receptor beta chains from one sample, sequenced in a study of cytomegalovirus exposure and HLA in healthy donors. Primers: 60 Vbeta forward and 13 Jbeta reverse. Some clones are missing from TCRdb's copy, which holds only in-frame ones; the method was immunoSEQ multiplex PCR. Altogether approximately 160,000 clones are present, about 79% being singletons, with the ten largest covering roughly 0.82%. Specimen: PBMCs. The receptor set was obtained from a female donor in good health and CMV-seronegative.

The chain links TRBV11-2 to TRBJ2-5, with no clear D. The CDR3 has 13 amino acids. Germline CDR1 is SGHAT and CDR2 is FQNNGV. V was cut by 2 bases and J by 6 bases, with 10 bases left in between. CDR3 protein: CASSLKMRQTQYF. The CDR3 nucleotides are TGTGCCAGCAGCTTAAAAATGCGCCAGACCCAGTACTTC.

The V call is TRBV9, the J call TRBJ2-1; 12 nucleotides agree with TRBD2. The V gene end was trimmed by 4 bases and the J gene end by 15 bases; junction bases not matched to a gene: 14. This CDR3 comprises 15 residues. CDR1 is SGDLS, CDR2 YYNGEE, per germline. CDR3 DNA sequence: TGTGCCAGCAGCCCCGGACTAGCGGGAAGTCCTACCCGGTTCTTC. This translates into CASSPGLAGSPTRFF.

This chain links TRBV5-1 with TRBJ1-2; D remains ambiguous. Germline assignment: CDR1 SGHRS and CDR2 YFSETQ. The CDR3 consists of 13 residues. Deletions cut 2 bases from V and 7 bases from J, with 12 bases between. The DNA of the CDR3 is TGCGCCAGCAGCTTTGGAGCGGGGTCTGGCTACACCTTC. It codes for CASSFGAGSGYTF.

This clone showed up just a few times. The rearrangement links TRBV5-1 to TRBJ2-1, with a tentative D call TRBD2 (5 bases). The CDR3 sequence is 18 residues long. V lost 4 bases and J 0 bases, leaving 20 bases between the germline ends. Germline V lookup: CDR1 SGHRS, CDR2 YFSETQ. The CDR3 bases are TGCGCCAGCAGCCGAGGAGGTATCCGTCGAAGCTCCTACAATGAGCAGTTCTTC. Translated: CASSRGGIRRSSYNEQFF.

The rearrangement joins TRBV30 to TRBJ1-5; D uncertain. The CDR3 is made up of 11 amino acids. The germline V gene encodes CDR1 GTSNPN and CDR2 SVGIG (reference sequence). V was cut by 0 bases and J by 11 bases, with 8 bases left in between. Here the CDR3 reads CAWSVGGSQHF. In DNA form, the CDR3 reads TGTGCCTGGAGTGTGGGAGGGTCCCAGCATTTT.

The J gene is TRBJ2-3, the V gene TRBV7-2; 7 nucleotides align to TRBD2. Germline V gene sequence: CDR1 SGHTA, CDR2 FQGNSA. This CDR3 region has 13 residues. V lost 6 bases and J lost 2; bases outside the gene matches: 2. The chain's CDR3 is CASRAGSTDTQYF. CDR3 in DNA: TGTGCCAGCAGAGCGGGATCCACAGATACGCAGTATTTT. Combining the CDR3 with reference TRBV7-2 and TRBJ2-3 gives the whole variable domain GAGVSQSPSNKVTEKGKDVELRCDPISGHTALYWYRQSLGQGLEFLIYFQGNSAPDKSGLPSDRFSAERTGGSVSTLTIQRTQQEDSAVYLCASRAGSTDTQYFGPGTRLTVL.

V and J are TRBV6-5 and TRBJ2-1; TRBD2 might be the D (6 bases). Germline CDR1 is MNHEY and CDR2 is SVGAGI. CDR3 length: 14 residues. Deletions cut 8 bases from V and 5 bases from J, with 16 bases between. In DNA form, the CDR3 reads TGTGCCAGCGGCCTTCGGGGGACCGACAATGAGCAGTTCTTC. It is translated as CASGLRGTDNEQFF.

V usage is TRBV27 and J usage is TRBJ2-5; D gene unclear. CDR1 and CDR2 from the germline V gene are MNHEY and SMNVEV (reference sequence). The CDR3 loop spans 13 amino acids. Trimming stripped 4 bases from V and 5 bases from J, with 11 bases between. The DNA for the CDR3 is TGTGCCAGCAGTTGGGCAGGTTCGGAGACCCAGTACTTC. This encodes CASSWAGSETQYF.

CDR3 in amino acids: CASSLEGNRGAFF. The CDR3, as DNA: TGTGCCAGCAGCTTGGAGGGCAACCGGGGAGCTTTCTTT. The chain links TRBV5-4 to TRBJ1-1; D is uncertain. Germline V gene data show CDR1 as SGHNT and CDR2 as YYREEE (reference sequence). V lost 0 bases, J lost 10 bases, and 13 bases lay in between. CDR3 length: 13 residues.

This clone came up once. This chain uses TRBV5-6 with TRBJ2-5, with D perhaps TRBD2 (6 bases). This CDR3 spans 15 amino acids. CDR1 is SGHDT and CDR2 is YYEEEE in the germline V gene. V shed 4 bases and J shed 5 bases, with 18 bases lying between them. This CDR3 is CASSPWTGVVETQYF. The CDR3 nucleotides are TGTGCCAGCAGCCCATGGACGGGAGTGGTGGAGACCCAGTACTTC.

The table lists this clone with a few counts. This CDR3 is CASSQIFTGGISYEQYF. The CDR3 DNA is TGCGCCAGCAGCCAAATCTTCACGGGGGGCATTTCCTACGAGCAGTACTTC. The rearrangement joins TRBV4-1 to TRBJ2-5; TRBD2 is a possible D gene (7 bases). The J call is in doubt because the DNA end fits TRBJ2-7 better. Per germline, CDR1 MGHRA and CDR2 YSYEKL. This CDR3 comprises 17 residues.

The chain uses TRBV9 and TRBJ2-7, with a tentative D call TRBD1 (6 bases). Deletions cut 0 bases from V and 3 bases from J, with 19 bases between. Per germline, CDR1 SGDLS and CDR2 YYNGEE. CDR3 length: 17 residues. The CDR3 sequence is CASSVGLTGRRIYEQYF. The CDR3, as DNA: TGTGCCAGCAGCGTAGGGCTTACAGGGCGGCGAATCTACGAGCAGTACTTC.

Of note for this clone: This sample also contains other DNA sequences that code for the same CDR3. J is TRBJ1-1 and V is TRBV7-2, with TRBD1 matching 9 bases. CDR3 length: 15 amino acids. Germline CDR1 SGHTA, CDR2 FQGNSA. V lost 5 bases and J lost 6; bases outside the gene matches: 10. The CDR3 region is CASSGGTGKGAEAFF. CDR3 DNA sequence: TGTGCCAGCAGCGGAGGGACAGGGAAGGGCGCTGAAGCTTTCTTT.

The CDR3 region has the DNA TGTGCCTGGCAGAGAATCGGGACTTCAAATGAAAAACTGTTTTTT. Its translation: CAWQRIGTSNEKLFF. The chain has TRBV30 and TRBJ1-4, with D perhaps TRBD1 (5 bases). CDR1 GTSNPN and CDR2 SVGIG come from the germline V gene (reference sequence). V was trimmed by 5 bases and J by 5 bases, leaving 18 bases between them. The CDR3 covers 15 residues.

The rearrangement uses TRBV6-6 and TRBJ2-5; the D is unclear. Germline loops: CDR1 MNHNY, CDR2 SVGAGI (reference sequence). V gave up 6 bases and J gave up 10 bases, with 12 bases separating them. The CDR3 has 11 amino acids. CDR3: CASSLRSVQYF. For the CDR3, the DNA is TGTGCCAGCAGCCTCCGGAGCGTCCAGTACTTC.

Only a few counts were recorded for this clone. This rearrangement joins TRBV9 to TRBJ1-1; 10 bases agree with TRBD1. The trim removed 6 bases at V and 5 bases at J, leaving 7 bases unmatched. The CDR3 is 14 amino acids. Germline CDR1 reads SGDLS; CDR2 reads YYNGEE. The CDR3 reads CASNAGTGVTEAFF. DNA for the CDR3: TGTGCCAGCAACGCTGGGACAGGGGTGACTGAAGCTTTCTTT.

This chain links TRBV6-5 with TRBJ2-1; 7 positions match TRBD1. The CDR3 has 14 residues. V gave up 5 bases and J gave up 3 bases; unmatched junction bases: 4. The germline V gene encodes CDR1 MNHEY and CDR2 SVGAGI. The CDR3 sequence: CASSLRDSYNEQFF. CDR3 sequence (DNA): TGTGCCAGCAGTCTCCGGGACAGCTACAATGAGCAGTTCTTC.